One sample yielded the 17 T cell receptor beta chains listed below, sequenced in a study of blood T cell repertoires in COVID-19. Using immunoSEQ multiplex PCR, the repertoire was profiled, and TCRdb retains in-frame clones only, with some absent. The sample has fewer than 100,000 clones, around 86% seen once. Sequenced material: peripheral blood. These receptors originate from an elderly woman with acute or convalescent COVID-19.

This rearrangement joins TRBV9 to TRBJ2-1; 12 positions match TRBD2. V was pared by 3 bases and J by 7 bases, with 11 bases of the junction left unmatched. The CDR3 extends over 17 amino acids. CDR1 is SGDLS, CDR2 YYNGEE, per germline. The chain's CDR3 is CASSAALAGGPGNEQFF. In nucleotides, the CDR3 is TGTGCCAGCAGCGCTGCCCTAGCGGGGGGGCCGGGAAATGAGCAGTTCTTC.

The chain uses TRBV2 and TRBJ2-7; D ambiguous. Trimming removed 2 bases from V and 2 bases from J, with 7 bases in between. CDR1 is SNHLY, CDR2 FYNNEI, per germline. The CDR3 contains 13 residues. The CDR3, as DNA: TGTGCCAGCAGTGAAATACCAGCCTACGAGCAGTACTTC. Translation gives CASSEIPAYEQYF.

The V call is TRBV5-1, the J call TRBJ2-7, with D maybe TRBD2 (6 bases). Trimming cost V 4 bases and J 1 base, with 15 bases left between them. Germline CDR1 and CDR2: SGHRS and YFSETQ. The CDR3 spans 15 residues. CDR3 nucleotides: TGCGCCAGCAGCGCCGGGACTCAGCAATCCTACGAGCAGTACTTC. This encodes CASSAGTQQSYEQYF.

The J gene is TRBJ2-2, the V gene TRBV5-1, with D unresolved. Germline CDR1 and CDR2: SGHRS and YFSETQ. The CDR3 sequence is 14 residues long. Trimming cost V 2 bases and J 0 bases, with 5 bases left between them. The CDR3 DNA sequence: TGCGCCAGCAGCTTTTCAACGAACACCGGGGAGCTGTTTTTT. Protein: CASSFSTNTGELFF.

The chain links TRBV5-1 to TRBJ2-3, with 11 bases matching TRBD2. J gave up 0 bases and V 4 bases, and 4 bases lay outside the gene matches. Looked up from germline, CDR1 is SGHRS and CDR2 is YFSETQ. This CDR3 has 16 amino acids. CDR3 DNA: TGCGCCAGCAGCCCACGGACTAGCGGGAGCACAGATACGCAGTATTTT. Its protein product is CASSPRTSGSTDTQYF.

CDR3 coding DNA: TGTGCCAGCTCCAGGGGATTCGAGGGCGGGGAGCTGTTTTTT. Its translation is CASSRGFEGGELFF. The chain is built from TRBV3-1 (or the pseudogene TRBV3-2) and TRBJ2-2; possible D gene TRBD1, 6 bases. The CDR3 sequence is 14 residues long. CDR1 is LGHDT and CDR2 is YNNKEL in the germline V gene (reference sequence). Trimming took 8 bases from V and 7 from J, leaving 17 bases between them.

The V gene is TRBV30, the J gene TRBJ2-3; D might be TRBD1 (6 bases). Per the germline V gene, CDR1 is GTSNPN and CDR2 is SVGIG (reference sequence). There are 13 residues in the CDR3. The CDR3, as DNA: TGTGCTCCTGCAGGGGCCCGCACAGATACGCAGTATTTT. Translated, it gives CAPAGARTDTQYF.

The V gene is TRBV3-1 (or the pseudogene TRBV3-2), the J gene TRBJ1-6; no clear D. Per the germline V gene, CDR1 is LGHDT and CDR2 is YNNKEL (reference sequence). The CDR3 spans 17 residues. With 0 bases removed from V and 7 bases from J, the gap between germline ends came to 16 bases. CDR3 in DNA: TGTGCCAGCAGCCAAGATATGGGCAGACCGACGAATTCACCCCTCCACTTT. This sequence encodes CASSQDMGRPTNSPLHF.

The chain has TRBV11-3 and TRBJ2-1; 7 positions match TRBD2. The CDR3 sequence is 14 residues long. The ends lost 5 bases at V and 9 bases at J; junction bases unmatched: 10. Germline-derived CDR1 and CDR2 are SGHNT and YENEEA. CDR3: CASSPRSGKGEQFF. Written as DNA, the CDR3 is TGTGCCAGCAGCCCTCGCAGCGGGAAGGGTGAGCAGTTCTTC.

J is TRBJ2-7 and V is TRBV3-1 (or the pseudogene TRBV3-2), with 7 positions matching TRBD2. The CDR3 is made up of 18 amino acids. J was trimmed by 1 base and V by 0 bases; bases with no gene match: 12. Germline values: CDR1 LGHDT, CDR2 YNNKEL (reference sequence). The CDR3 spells CASSQDGRWEGRSYEQYF. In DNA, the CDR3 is TGTGCCAGCAGCCAAGATGGTCGATGGGAGGGCCGATCCTACGAGCAGTACTTC.

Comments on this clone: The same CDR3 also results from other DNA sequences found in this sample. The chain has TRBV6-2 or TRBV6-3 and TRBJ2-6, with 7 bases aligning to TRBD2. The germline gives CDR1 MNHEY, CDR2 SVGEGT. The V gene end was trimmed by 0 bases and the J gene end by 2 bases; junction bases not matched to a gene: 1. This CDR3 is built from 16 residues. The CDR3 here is CASSYSGGAGANVLTF. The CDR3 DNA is TGTGCCAGCAGTTACTCTGGGGGGGCTGGGGCCAACGTCCTGACTTTC.

DNA of the CDR3: TGTGCCAGCAGCTTGATCTCCCCGCGGACAGGGGGCAAGGAGACCCAGTACTTC. Its protein is CASSLISPRTGGKETQYF. The V call is TRBV7-8, the J call TRBJ2-5; TRBD1 aligns across 11 bases. The germline gives CDR1 SGHVS, CDR2 FQNEAQ. J lost 5 bases, V lost 3 bases, and 14 bases had no gene match. The CDR3 is 18 residues long.

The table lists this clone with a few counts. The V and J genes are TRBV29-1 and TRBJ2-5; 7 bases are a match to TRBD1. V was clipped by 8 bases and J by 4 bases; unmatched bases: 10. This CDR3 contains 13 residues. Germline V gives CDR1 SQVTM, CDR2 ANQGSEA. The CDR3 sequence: CSYDREFRETQYF. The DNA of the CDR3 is TGCAGCTACGACAGGGAATTTAGAGAGACCCAGTACTTC.

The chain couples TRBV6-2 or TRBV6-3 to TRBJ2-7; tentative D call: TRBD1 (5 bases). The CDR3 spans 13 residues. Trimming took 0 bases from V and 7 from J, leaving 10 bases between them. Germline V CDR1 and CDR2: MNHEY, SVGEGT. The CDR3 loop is CASSYSWQGEQYF. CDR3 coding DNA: TGTGCCAGCAGTTACTCGTGGCAGGGAGAGCAGTACTTC.

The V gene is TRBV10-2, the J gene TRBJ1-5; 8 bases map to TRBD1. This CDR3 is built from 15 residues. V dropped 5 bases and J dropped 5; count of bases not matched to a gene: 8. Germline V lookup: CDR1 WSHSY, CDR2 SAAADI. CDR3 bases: TGCGCCAGCAGTCTTCCCCCGGGACAGGATCAGCCCCAGCATTTT. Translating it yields CASSLPPGQDQPQHF.

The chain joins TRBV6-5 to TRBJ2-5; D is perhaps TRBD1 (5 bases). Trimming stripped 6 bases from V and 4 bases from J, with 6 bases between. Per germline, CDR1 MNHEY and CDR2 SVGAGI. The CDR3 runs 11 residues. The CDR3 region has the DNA TGTGCCAGCAGCCAGGGAGAGACCCAGTACTTC. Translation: CASSQGETQYF.

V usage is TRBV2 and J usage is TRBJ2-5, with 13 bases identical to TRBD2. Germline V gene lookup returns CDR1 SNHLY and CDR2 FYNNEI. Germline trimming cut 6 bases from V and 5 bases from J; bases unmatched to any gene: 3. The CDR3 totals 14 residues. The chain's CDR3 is CASSELAGGETQYF. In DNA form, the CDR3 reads TGTGCCAGCAGCGAACTAGCGGGGGGGGAGACCCAGTACTTC.